The next 11 T cell receptor beta chains were all read from a single sample in a study of T cells in women clearing cervical HPV infection. Profiling relied on immunoSEQ multiplex PCR, and the TCRdb table lists in-frame clones only, not all of them. The sample's table shows approximately 30,000 clones. Sequences were obtained from blood buffy coat. The receptors stem from a woman aged 18 to 75 with a cervical HPV16 infection that either progressed to CIN3+ or cleared (not recorded which).

To note about this clone: The CDR3 is cut off 3 residues early in the read; its end comes from the germline J gene. The chain joins TRBV20-1 to TRBJ2-2, with 8 bases matching TRBD1. This CDR3 is 14 amino acids long. The V gene's germline CDR1 is DFQATT and CDR2 SNEGSKA (reference sequence). CDR3 sequence: CSPGQGLNRGKLFF. CDR3 DNA (partial): TGCAGTCCTGGACAGGGACTTAATCGGGGAAAG.

Regarding this clone: The read gets to within 3 residues of the CDR3 end, and the germline J gene fills in the rest. J is TRBJ2-5 and V is TRBV2; weak D call: TRBD2 (7 bases). The CDR3 contains 14 residues. V shed 8 bases and J shed 5 bases, with 18 bases lying between them. The germline V gene has CDR1 SNHLY and CDR2 FYNNEI. CDR3 bases read: TGTGCCAGCTGGGGGGGCAGGGCGAGGGAGACC. Residues: CASWGGRARET. The full CDR3 reads CASWGGRARETQYF.

Comment on this clone: The read ends 3 residues early relative to the CDR3; the germline J gene fills the gap. This chain uses TRBV2 with TRBJ1-2, with 7 positions matching TRBD1. J was trimmed by 6 bases and V by 7 bases; bases with no gene match: 8. The CDR3 runs 13 residues. Germline CDR1 SNHLY, CDR2 FYNNEI. CDR3 amino acids: CASKKQGSDGYTF. The CDR3 bases that were read are TGTGCCAGCAAGAAACAGGGGTCTGATGGC.

On this clone: The CDR3 extends 3 residues past the end of the read, so its final part is completed from the germline J gene. This chain joins TRBV2 and TRBJ2-7; D perhaps matches TRBD2 (6 bases). The CDR3 covers 11 residues. Trimming took 11 bases from V and 4 from J, leaving 12 bases between them. Germline V gene lookup returns CDR1 SNHLY and CDR2 FYNNEI. Here the CDR3 reads CAASRGYEQYF. Partial CDR3 DNA: TGTGCCGCCTCCCGGGGGTACGAG.

Worth noting for this clone: The CDR3 goes on 3 residues after the read ends, and that part is filled in from the germline J gene. The rearrangement uses TRBV18 and TRBJ1-2; D may be TRBD1 (5 bases). The CDR3 spans 14 residues. Germline V gives CDR1 KGHSH, CDR2 LQKENI. Partial CDR3 DNA: TGTGCCAGCTCGGGGACTAGCGGTGCTTACGAC. Amino acids: CASSGTSGAYD. Given in full, the CDR3 is CASSGTSGAYDYTF.

Points on this clone: The read halts 3 residues ahead of the CDR3 end, with the missing end drawn from the germline J gene. The chain has TRBV5-1 and TRBJ2-4; TRBD1 aligns across 9 bases. Germline V lookup: CDR1 SGHRS, CDR2 YFSETQ. The CDR3 totals 14 residues. CDR3 region: CASTEGQGLYGQYF. The covered CDR3 bases are TGCGCCAGCACTGAGGGACAGGGTCTCTATGGT.

In regard to this clone: Read data end 3 residues before the CDR3 end; the end is taken from the germline J gene. The chain couples TRBV2 to TRBJ1-4, with TRBD1 as a possible D gene (6 bases). CDR1 is SNHLY and CDR2 is FYNNEI in the germline V gene. CDR3 length: 13 residues. The DNA read from the CDR3 is TGTGCCAGCAGAACAGGGCTGGATTCACCA. Translated, it gives CASRTGLDSP. In full, the CDR3 reads CASRTGLDSPLFF.

With regard to this clone: The sequence runs out 3 residues before the end of the CDR3; the remainder is reconstructed from the germline J gene. The V gene is TRBV28, the J gene TRBJ2-7; D unclear. Germline CDR1 reads MDHEN; CDR2 reads SYDVKM. This CDR3 is 13 amino acids long. Trimming stripped 8 bases from V and 4 bases from J, with 15 bases between. Incomplete CDR3 DNA: TGTGCCAGCGCAGGTGGTATCCAATACGAG. Amino acid sequence: CASAGGIQYE. In full, the CDR3 reads CASAGGIQYEQYF.

To note about this clone: The CDR3 is cut off 3 residues early in the read; its end comes from the germline J gene. This chain connects TRBV19 to TRBJ2-3; D is perhaps TRBD1 (6 bases). There are 16 residues in the CDR3. The V gene's germline CDR1 is LNHDA and CDR2 SQIVND (reference sequence). Trimming left V 10 bases short and J 4 bases short, with 24 bases between. Partial CDR3 DNA: TGTGCCACCCAAGGCCGGGACACCATGCACCCAGATACG. This codes for CATQGRDTMHPDT. The full CDR3 protein is CATQGRDTMHPDTQYF.

On this clone itself: Read coverage stops 3 residues before the CDR3 terminus; the germline J gene supplies the remainder. The chain employs TRBV20-1 and TRBJ2-7; weak D call: TRBD2 (6 bases). Trimming cost V 2 bases and J 2 bases, with 13 bases left between them. This CDR3 has 14 amino acids. The germline V gene has CDR1 DFQATT and CDR2 SNEGSKA (reference sequence). CDR3 DNA, as far as it was read: TGCAGTGCTAGAAAGAGGGGAGGTACCTACGAG. Protein sequence: CSARKRGGTYE. The full CDR3 is CSARKRGGTYEQYF.

Of note for this clone: The CDR3 extends 3 residues past the end of the read, so its final part is completed from the germline J gene. The chain employs TRBV7-2 and TRBJ2-1; TRBD1 might be the D (5 bases). From germline, CDR1 is SGHTA and CDR2 FQGNSA. Between the trimmed V and J ends, which lost 1 base and 9 bases, there was a span of 16 bases. The CDR3 covers 15 residues. The CDR3 sequence is CASSLGGVRVREQFF. CDR3 bases read: TGTGCCAGCAGCTTAGGTGGGGTCAGGGTCCGTGAG.